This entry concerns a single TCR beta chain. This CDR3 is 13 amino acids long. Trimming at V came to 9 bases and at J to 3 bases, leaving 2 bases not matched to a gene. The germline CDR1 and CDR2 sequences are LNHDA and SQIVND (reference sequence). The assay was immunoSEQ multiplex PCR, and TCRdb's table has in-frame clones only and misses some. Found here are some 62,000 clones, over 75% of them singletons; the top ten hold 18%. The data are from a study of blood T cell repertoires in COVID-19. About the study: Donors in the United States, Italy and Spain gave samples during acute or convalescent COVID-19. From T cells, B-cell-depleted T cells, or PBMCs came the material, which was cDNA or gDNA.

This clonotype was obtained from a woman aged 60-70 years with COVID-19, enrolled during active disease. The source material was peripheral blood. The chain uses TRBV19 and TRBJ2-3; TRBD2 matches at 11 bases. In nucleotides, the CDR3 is TGTGCCAGCCGACTAGCGGGAACAGATACGCAGTATTTT. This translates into CASRLAGTDTQYF. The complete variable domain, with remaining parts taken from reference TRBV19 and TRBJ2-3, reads DGGITQSPKYLFRKEGQNVTLSCEQNLNHDAMYWYRQDPGQGLRLIYYSQIVNDFQKGDIAEGYSVSREKKESFPLTVTSAQKNPTAFYLCASRLAGTDTQYFGPGTRLTVL.